This T cell receptor (beta chain) stems from a study of cytomegalovirus exposure and HLA in healthy donors. Study context: Inside one of the first data releases sat tens of millions of unique TCRs taken from HLA-typed donors.

Both 60 Vbeta primers and 13 Jbeta primers went into the PCR. The repertoire was sequenced with immunoSEQ multiplex PCR; TCRdb's copy has only in-frame clones and lacks some. The sample consists of approximately 150,000 clones, around 86% of them appearing once. Findings and limits, study-wide: High sensitivity and specificity were reportedly achieved when the classifier diagnosed cytomegalovirus status. An analysis was carried out later, and it reportedly showed fewer N-insertions in an Asian-associated ancestry cluster than the approximately 610-donor mean. The dataset shows that most TCR sequences were rare, while some public TCRs occurred in many donors.

The ends were cut back, 7 bases at V and 6 bases at J, with 10 bases in the middle. Germline V gene lookup returns CDR1 SNHLY and CDR2 FYNNEI. This CDR3 spans 12 amino acids. Regarding this clone: Its specificity is unknown.

The chain is built from TRBV2 and TRBJ2-1, with D tentatively TRBD1 (5 bases). The sample taken for sequencing was PBMCs. The sequence derives from a man between 45 and 60 years old in good health and CMV-seropositive. CDR3 coding DNA: TGTGCCAGCAACCGACAGATCAATGAGCAGTTCTTC. It codes for CASNRQINEQFF. Looking up the rest from reference TRBV2 and TRBJ2-1 gives the full variable domain: EPEVTQTPSHQVTQMGQEVILRCVPISNHLYFYWYRQILGQKVEFLVSFYNNEISEKSEIFDDQFSVERPDGSNFTLKIRSTKLEDSAMYFCASNRQINEQFFGPGTRLTVL.